A single sample is the source of the 8 T cell receptor beta chains below, sequenced in a study of T cells after yellow fever vaccination. TCRdb passed the 5' RACE reads through MiXCR, listing each CDR3 protein once. The profile shows about 310,000 distinct CDR3 sequences, approximately 3.8% of them singletons. Sample: PBMCs, taken on the day of the yellow fever booster vaccination. These receptors were obtained from a man between 18 and 35 years old who received the YFV17D yellow fever vaccine.

The chain recombines TRBV19 with TRBJ1-1, with TRBD1 as a possible D gene (6 bases). The CDR3 loop spans 17 amino acids. V dropped 6 bases and J dropped 0 bases, with 20 bases sitting between them. Germline values: CDR1 LNHDA, CDR2 SQIVND (reference sequence). The CDR3 loop is CASRKGPGAGLNTEAFF. The CDR3 region has the DNA TGTGCCAGTAGAAAAGGTCCAGGGGCAGGGCTGAACACTGAAGCTTTCTTT.

This clonotype appeared many times. The V call is TRBV7-2, the J call TRBJ1-3; 7 bases match TRBD1. Germline CDR1 SGHTA, CDR2 FQGNSA. J lost 0 bases, V lost 5 bases, and 7 bases had no gene match. The CDR3 length is 16 residues. CDR3 nucleotide sequence: TGTGCCAGCAGCACTGGGACAGTTCACTCTGGAAACACCATATATTTT. Amino acid sequence: CASSTGTVHSGNTIYF.

V gene TRBV7-9 combines with J gene TRBJ2-1; D might be TRBD2 (5 bases). With 5 bases removed from V and 4 bases from J, the gap between germline ends came to 15 bases. This CDR3 is built from 15 residues. From germline, CDR1 is SEHNR and CDR2 FQNEAQ (reference sequence). This CDR3 is CASSQARTGYNEQFF. In DNA form, the CDR3 reads TGTGCCAGCAGCCAGGCACGGACTGGGTACAATGAGCAGTTCTTC.

The CDR3 here is CASRAAGRNNSPLHF. The CDR3 coding sequence is TGTGCCAGCAGGGCGGCAGGGAGAAATAATTCACCCCTCCACTTT. V and J are TRBV28 and TRBJ1-6; D possibly corresponds to TRBD1 (5 bases). CDR3 length equals 15 residues. Looked up from germline, CDR1 is MDHEN and CDR2 is SYDVKM. With 6 bases removed from V and 5 bases from J, the gap between germline ends came to 14 bases.

In its sample, this clonotype was seen a few times. The chain uses TRBV27 and TRBJ1-5, with 7 bases aligning to TRBD1. Per germline, CDR1 MNHEY and CDR2 SMNVEV (reference sequence). Germline trimming cut 4 bases from V and 0 bases from J; bases unmatched to any gene: 6. The CDR3 consists of 16 residues. The CDR3 reads CASSSQGGYSNQPQHF. In DNA, the CDR3 is TGTGCCAGCAGTTCCCAAGGGGGCTATAGCAATCAGCCCCAGCATTTT.

This clonotype was picked up many times. J is TRBJ2-5 and V is TRBV7-7, with D perhaps TRBD1 or TRBD2 (5 bases each). Germline loops: CDR1 SSHAT, CDR2 FNYEAQ (reference sequence). Deletions cut 0 bases from V and 6 bases from J, with 14 bases between. The CDR3 sequence is 15 residues long. The CDR3 sequence: CASSLASGQAQTQYF. CDR3 DNA: TGTGCCAGCAGCTTAGCATCGGGGCAGGCGCAGACCCAGTACTTC.

The chain uses TRBV12-3 or TRBV12-4 and TRBJ2-1; 9 bases line up with TRBD2. Germline trimming cut 8 bases from V and 3 bases from J; bases unmatched to any gene: 8. The length of the CDR3 is 15 residues. CDR3 loop: CASYPLAGSYNEQFF. The DNA of the CDR3 is TGTGCCAGCTACCCGCTAGCGGGGAGCTACAATGAGCAGTTCTTC.

This clonotype was picked up many times. The chain has TRBV7-2 and TRBJ2-1; 9 bases fit TRBD2. V lost 5 bases and J lost 9; bases outside the gene matches: 14. The germline gives CDR1 SGHTA, CDR2 FQGNSA. The CDR3 loop spans 16 amino acids. The CDR3: CASSPRGGAGSGEQFF. In nucleotides, the CDR3 is TGTGCCAGCAGCCCACGCGGGGGGGCCGGGTCGGGTGAGCAGTTCTTC.